This entry features one T cell receptor (beta chain) sequence. The sample belongs to a study of shared clonotypes between healthy human individuals. Deletions cut 3 bases from V and 4 bases from J, with 19 bases between. The CDR3 length is 16 residues. Germline V CDR1 and CDR2: SGDLS, YYNGEE. Profiled with immunoSEQ multiplex PCR; TCRdb holds only in-frame clones, not every one. This table holds over 2 million clones, about 95% found once. Naive CD8 isolation took CD45RO-negative cells positively selected for CCR7 and excluded terminally differentiated effector memory CD45RA+ cells. The chain links TRBV9 to TRBJ2-5; maybe TRBD1 (7 bases). The sequence was obtained from a man between 18 and 35 years old in good health. The source material was naive CD8+ T cells sorted from blood. CDR3 in DNA: TGTGCCAGCAGCGGAGTGACAGGGACTCCTGGAGAGACCCAGTACTTC. Translated, it gives CASSGVTGTPGETQYF.